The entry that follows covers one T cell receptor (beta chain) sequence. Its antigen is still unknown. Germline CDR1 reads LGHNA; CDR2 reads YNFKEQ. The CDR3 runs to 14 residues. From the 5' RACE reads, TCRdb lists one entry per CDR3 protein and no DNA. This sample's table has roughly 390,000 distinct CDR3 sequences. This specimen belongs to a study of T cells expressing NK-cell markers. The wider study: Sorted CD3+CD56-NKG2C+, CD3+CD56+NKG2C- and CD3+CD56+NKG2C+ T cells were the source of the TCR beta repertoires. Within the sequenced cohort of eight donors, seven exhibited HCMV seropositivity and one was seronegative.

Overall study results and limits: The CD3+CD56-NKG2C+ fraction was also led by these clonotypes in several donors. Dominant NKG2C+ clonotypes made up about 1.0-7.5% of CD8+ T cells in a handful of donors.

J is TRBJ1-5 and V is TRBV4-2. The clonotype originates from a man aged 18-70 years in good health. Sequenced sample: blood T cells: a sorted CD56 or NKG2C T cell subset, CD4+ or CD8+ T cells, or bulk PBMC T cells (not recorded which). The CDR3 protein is CASSLSLGNQPQHF.